A selection of T cell receptor beta chains follows, all from one sample in a study of CD8+CD57+ T cells in acquired aplastic anemia. TCRdb analysed the reads with MiXCR anew, one entry per CDR3 protein. The table shows about 190,000 distinct CDR3 sequences, with roughly half occurring only once. Sequencing input: sorted CD4+, CD8+, or CD8+CD57+ T cells (not recorded which) from PBMCs. Receptor source: a human donor in good health, serving as a control. Both conserved end residues are part of each CDR3. D genes are given only for firm matches. Size is stated for part of the rows, as once, few or many counts, or as a class when the clone is expanded.

V	D	size	J	CDR3	DNA
TRBV28	-	many	TRBJ1-2	CASSLDDYGYTF	TGTGCCAGCAGTTTAGATGACTATGGCTACACCTTC
TRBV10-1	TRBD1	-	TRBJ1-6	CAGRTGANSPLHF	TGCGCCGGACGGACAGGGGCTAATTCACCCCTCCACTTT
TRBV24-1	TRBD1	-	TRBJ1-2	CATSDPGTGNGYTF	TGTGCCACCAGTGACCCTGGGACAGGGAATGGCTACACCTTC
TRBV7-2	-	-	TRBJ2-7	CASSVAPSSSYEQYF	TGTGCCAGCAGCGTCGCACCATCGAGCTCCTACGAGCAGTACTTC
TRBV2	-	once	TRBJ1-2	CASSLLLGGGGYPF	TGTGCCAGCAGCCTATTACTAGGGGGGGGGGGCTACCCCTTC
TRBV7-3	-	few	TRBJ2-1	CASSLIGGSRTNEQFF	TGTGCCAGCAGCTTAATCGGGGGAAGCAGGACTAATGAGCAGTTCTTC
TRBV19	TRBD2	few	TRBJ2-5	CATGGGDQETQYF	TGTGCCACGGGGGGAGGGGACCAAGAGACCCAGTACTTC
TRBV5-1	TRBD1	-	TRBJ2-7	CASSMGQGYEQYF	TGCGCCAGCAGTATGGGACAGGGTTACGAGCAGTACTTC
TRBV27	-	-	TRBJ1-3	CASSPDRSGNTIYF	TGTGCCAGCAGTCCAGACAGATCTGGAAACACCATATATTTT
TRBV7-6	-	-	TRBJ2-3	CASSHRGDTQYF	TGTGCCAGCAGCCACCGGGGGGATACGCAGTATTTT
TRBV6-2/TRBV6-3	TRBD2	many	TRBJ2-1	CAGKTNGGANEQFF	TGTGCCGGCAAGACTAACGGGGGGGCCAATGAGCAGTTCTTC
TRBV7-9	-	once	TRBJ1-2	CASSLDGPTGGYTF	TGTGCCAGCAGCTTAGACGGTCCCACCGGTGGCTACACCTTC
TRBV6-5	-	many	TRBJ2-7	CASSSLQALQGSYEQYF	TGTGCCAGCAGTTCCCTACAGGCTCTACAAGGGTCCTACGAGCAGTACTTC
TRBV10-1	-	-	TRBJ2-7	CASSETVAHEQYF	TGCGCCAGCAGTGAAACCGTTGCCCACGAGCAGTACTTC
TRBV7-2	-	-	TRBJ1-5	CASSFRRSINQPQHF	TGTGCCAGCAGCTTTAGACGGTCCATCAATCAGCCCCAGCATTTT
TRBV10-2	-	-	TRBJ2-7	CASSERSEQYF	TGCGCCAGCAGTGAAAGAAGCGAGCAGTACTTC
TRBV20-1	TRBD1	-	TRBJ2-7	CSAETPGQGIEQYF	TGCAGTGCTGAGACGCCGGGACAGGGGATCGAGCAGTACTTC
TRBV11-2	-	-	TRBJ2-3	CASSPVQGWGTDTQYF	TGTGCCAGCAGCCCAGTACAGGGATGGGGCACAGATACGCAGTATTTT
TRBV19	-	-	TRBJ2-2	CASSIMSGELFF	TGTGCCAGTAGTATAATGTCCGGGGAGCTGTTTTTT
TRBV10-3	TRBD2	-	TRBJ2-1	CAISDLVSGGGFDEQFF	TGTGCCATCAGTGACTTGGTTAGCGGGGGGGGCTTCGATGAGCAGTTCTTC
TRBV29-1	-	-	TRBJ1-2	CSVGGIDTYGYTF	TGCAGCGTTGGAGGGATTGACACCTATGGCTACACCTTC
TRBV11-2	TRBD1	-	TRBJ2-7	CASSFQGAGQYF	TGTGCCAGCAGCTTCCAGGGGGCCGGGCAGTACTTC
TRBV24-1	TRBD1	-	TRBJ1-5	CATSAKSRDRDEHF	TGTGCCACCAGTGCTAAATCCCGGGACAGGGACGAGCATTTT
TRBV7-2	-	-	TRBJ2-7	CASSLERAYEQYF	TGTGCCAGCAGCTTAGAACGGGCCTACGAGCAGTACTTC
TRBV20-1	TRBD1	many	TRBJ1-5	CSAEDRGKDQPQHF	TGCAGTGCCGAGGACAGGGGGAAGGATCAGCCCCAGCATTTT
TRBV5-1	TRBD1	-	TRBJ2-2	CASSIEQGARTGELFF	TGCGCCAGCAGCATCGAACAGGGGGCGCGCACCGGGGAGCTGTTTTTT
TRBV7-3	TRBD2	-	TRBJ2-3	CASIAAGTTDTQYF	TGTGCCAGCATTGCAGCGGGGACCACAGATACGCAGTATTTT
TRBV12-3/TRBV12-4	-	many	TRBJ1-6	CASSFSVTVSPLHF	TGTGCCAGCAGTTTTTCTGTGACAGTCTCACCCCTCCACTTT
TRBV5-1	TRBD1	-	TRBJ1-6	CASSLEATGVMSPLRF	TGCGCCAGCAGCTTAGAGGCGACAGGGGTCATGTCACCCCTCCGCTTT
TRBV6-5	TRBD1	-	TRBJ1-2	CASSYAEGQFYGYTF	TGTGCCAGCAGTTACGCGGAGGGACAGTTTTATGGCTACACCTTC
TRBV20-1	-	-	TRBJ1-5	CSARDSVRLSNQPQHF	TGCAGTGCTAGAGATTCCGTCAGACTTAGCAATCAGCCCCAGCATTTT
TRBV7-8	-	many	TRBJ1-4	CASSLWGRTLATNEKLFF	TGTGCCAGCAGCTTGTGGGGGCGGACCCTGGCAACTAATGAAAAACTGTTTTTT
TRBV6-5	TRBD1	many	TRBJ1-1	CASSPRQGGTEAFF	TGTGCCAGCAGTCCCAGACAGGGAGGCACTGAAGCTTTCTTT
TRBV20-1	-	few	TRBJ1-1	CSALYITEAFF	TGCAGTGCCCTCTATATCACTGAAGCTTTCTTT
TRBV29-1	-	-	TRBJ2-7	CSARWGYEQYF	TGCAGCGCCCGCTGGGGGTACGAGCAGTACTTC
TRBV20-1	-	-	TRBJ1-2	CSARDRDYGYTF	TGCAGTGCTAGAGACAGGGACTATGGCTACACTTTC
TRBV6-4	TRBD1	-	TRBJ2-1	CASTPGTGENEQFF	TGTGCCAGCACCCCAGGGACAGGAGAAAATGAGCAGTTCTTC
TRBV24-1	TRBD1	once	TRBJ2-7	CATSVGDSFYEQYF	TGTGCCACCAGTGTTGGGGACAGCTTCTACGAGCAGTACTTC
TRBV20-1	-	few	TRBJ2-7	CSASGVSSYEQYF	TGCAGTGCTAGCGGGGTCAGCTCCTACGAGCAGTACTTC
TRBV5-1	-	few	TRBJ1-6	CASSGLAGVDSPLHF	TGCGCCAGCAGCGGCCTCGCAGGGGTCGATTCACCCCTCCACTTT
TRBV19	-	many	TRBJ2-1	CASRGEIYNEQFF	TGTGCCAGTAGGGGTGAAATCTACAATGAGCAGTTCTTC
TRBV19	TRBD1	once	TRBJ2-7	CASSVTGVTYEQYF	TGTGCCAGTAGTGTGACAGGGGTTACCTACGAGCAGTACTTC
TRBV6-6	TRBD1	many	TRBJ2-7	CASCRGQYEQYF	TGTGCCAGCTGTAGGGGGCAATACGAGCAGTACTTC
TRBV9	-	many	TRBJ2-3	CASSVVGGPTDTQYF	TGTGCCAGCAGCGTAGTCGGGGGCCCCACAGATACGCAGTATTTT
TRBV9	TRBD1	-	TRBJ2-2	CASSTQGAGELFF	TGTGCCAGCAGCACACAGGGGGCCGGGGAGCTGTTTTTT
TRBV2	TRBD1	-	TRBJ1-5	CASSPGTGAGNQPQHF	TGTGCCAGCAGCCCCGGGACAGGGGCCGGGAATCAGCCCCAGCATTTT